Following are 16 T cell receptor beta chains from one sample sequenced in a study of blood T cell repertoires in COVID-19. Clones were sequenced by immunoSEQ multiplex PCR, and TCRdb holds only the in-frame ones, with some missing. The data show fewer than 350,000 clones, approximately 86% seen once. Sequences were obtained from peripheral blood. The receptors stem from a woman aged 25 to 39 who had recovered from COVID-19.

The genes are TRBV7-2 and TRBJ2-5; D remains ambiguous. From germline, CDR1 is SGHTA and CDR2 FQGNSA. Trimming pared 5 bases from V and 4 bases from J, leaving 14 bases between. The CDR3 consists of 14 residues. This CDR3 is CASSTPIGPETQYF. For the CDR3, the DNA is TGTGCCAGCAGCACCCCCATTGGGCCAGAGACCCAGTACTTC.

CDR3 sequence: CASRQTGLNTEAFF. The CDR3 DNA sequence: TGTGCCAGCAGACAAACAGGGCTGAACACTGAAGCTTTCTTT. This chain connects TRBV27 to TRBJ1-1; the D gene is possibly TRBD1 (6 bases). This CDR3 has 14 amino acids. Trimming removed 6 bases at V and 0 bases at J, with 11 bases between. Looked up from germline, CDR1 is MNHEY and CDR2 is SMNVEV (reference sequence).

The chain joins TRBV10-3 to TRBJ2-5; D perhaps matches TRBD1 (5 bases). V gave up 4 bases and J gave up 5 bases, with 11 bases separating them. The CDR3 covers 13 residues. CDR1 is ENHRY, CDR2 SYGVKD, per germline. DNA for the CDR3: TGTGCCATCAGTGGTCAGGGCGAGGAGACCCAGTACTTC. The encoded protein is CAISGQGEETQYF.

The rearrangement uses TRBV10-3 and TRBJ2-3; 7 nucleotides line up with TRBD1. CDR1 and CDR2 from the germline V gene are ENHRY and SYGVKD. The CDR3 is made up of 13 amino acids. V was pared by 5 bases and J by 4 bases, with 3 bases of the junction left unmatched. This chain's CDR3 is CAISRQGPDTQYF. CDR3 sequence (DNA): TGTGCCATCAGTAGACAGGGCCCAGATACGCAGTATTTT.

The chain is built from TRBV19 and TRBJ1-1; D uncertain. The CDR3 extends over 13 amino acids. Germline V gene sequence: CDR1 LNHDA, CDR2 SQIVND (reference sequence). The germline V and J ends were trimmed by 3 bases and 5 bases, with 10 bases remaining between them. The CDR3 DNA reads TGTGCCAGTAGTATCGGGGTTGGAACTGAAGCTTTCTTT. It is translated as CASSIGVGTEAFF.

J is TRBJ2-5 and V is TRBV12-5; 7 bases fit TRBD2. Looked up from germline, CDR1 is LGHNT and CDR2 is FRNRAP. CDR3 length: 14 amino acids. V trimming: 5 bases; J trimming: 4 bases; junction bases outside the gene matches: 7. The CDR3 region is CASGTGGSGETQYF. The CDR3 DNA sequence: TGTGCTAGTGGTACGGGGGGTAGCGGAGAGACCCAGTACTTC.

The rearrangement joins TRBV19 to TRBJ2-4; 10 bases are shared with TRBD1. CDR1 and CDR2 from the germline V gene are LNHDA and SQIVND (reference sequence). This CDR3 is 14 amino acids long. The V gene end was trimmed by 3 bases and the J gene end by 8 bases; junction bases not matched to a gene: 4. This CDR3 is CASSIGTGVYIQYF. Written as DNA, the CDR3 is TGTGCCAGTAGTATTGGGACAGGGGTATACATTCAGTACTTC.

The J gene is TRBJ1-1, the V gene TRBV3-1 (or the pseudogene TRBV3-2); possibly TRBD1 for D (5 bases). Germline V gene sequence: CDR1 LGHDT, CDR2 YNNKEL (reference sequence). There are 15 residues in the CDR3. V lost 3 bases and J 3 bases, leaving 14 bases between the germline ends. DNA for the CDR3: TGTGCCAGCAGCCAGGGGGGGGAGCTGGACACTGAAGCTTTCTTT. Its protein is CASSQGGELDTEAFF.

V and J are TRBV10-3 and TRBJ1-1; the D is unclear. The V end was cut by 0 bases, the J end by 0 bases, with 8 bases between. The CDR3 loop spans 15 amino acids. Looked up from germline, CDR1 is ENHRY and CDR2 is SYGVKD. CDR3 region: CAISESGSLNTEAFF. For the CDR3, the DNA is TGTGCCATCAGTGAGTCTGGCAGTTTGAACACTGAAGCTTTCTTT.

The sample holds one count of this clone. The chain links TRBV6-5 to TRBJ1-5; D is perhaps TRBD1 (5 bases). Germline-derived CDR1 and CDR2 are MNHEY and SVGAGI. The ends were cut back, 2 bases at V and 1 base at J, with 9 bases in the middle. The CDR3 runs 15 residues. CDR3 residues: CASSYRRQSNQPQHF. The CDR3 DNA reads TGTGCCAGCAGTTACCGACGACAGAGCAATCAGCCCCAGCATTTT.

The gene calls are TRBV9 and TRBJ2-1, with 11 bases matching TRBD2. CDR1 and CDR2 from the germline V gene are SGDLS and YYNGEE. The CDR3 is 19 residues long. The V gene end was trimmed by 0 bases and the J gene end by 4 bases; junction bases not matched to a gene: 12. The CDR3 region has the DNA TGTGCCAGCAGCGTAGTGGGGAGTAGCGGGAGGGGATCGTACAATGAGCAGTTCTTC. This translates into CASSVVGSSGRGSYNEQFF.

This clone was counted a single time. The gene calls are TRBV14 and TRBJ2-6, with D perhaps TRBD1 (6 bases). Trimming cost V 1 base and J 2 bases, with 9 bases left between them. The CDR3 is 16 residues long. Per the germline V gene, CDR1 is SGHDN and CDR2 is FVKESK. CDR3 DNA: TGTGCCAGCAGCCAAGTTTGGGGGCCTGGGGCCAACGTCCTGACTTTC. The encoded protein is CASSQVWGPGANVLTF.

The sample holds one count of this clone. This rearrangement joins TRBV18 to TRBJ2-3; D is perhaps TRBD1 (5 bases). The V and J ends lost 0 bases and 5 bases respectively, with 21 bases between them. The CDR3 loop spans 18 amino acids. CDR1 is KGHSH and CDR2 is LQKENI in the germline V gene. CDR3 region: CASSPPFRATGQGDTQYF. CDR3 sequence (DNA): TGTGCCAGCTCACCACCGTTCCGGGCAACCGGGCAGGGAGATACGCAGTATTTT. Looking up the rest from reference TRBV18 and TRBJ2-3 gives the full variable domain: NAGVMQNPRHLVRRRGQEARLRCSPMKGHSHVYWYRQLPEEGLKFMVYLQKENIIDESGMPKERFSAEFPKEGPSILRIQQVVRGDSAAYFCASSPPFRATGQGDTQYFGPGTRLTVL.

This clone was seen a handful of times. The chain joins TRBV28 to TRBJ1-3; D perhaps matches TRBD1 (5 bases). This CDR3 has 15 residues. Looked up from germline, CDR1 is MDHEN and CDR2 is SYDVKM. V was clipped by 8 bases and J by 0 bases, with 14 bases between them. Here the CDR3 reads CASAGRPSSGNTIYF. CDR3 DNA sequence: TGTGCCAGCGCGGGACGGCCGAGCTCTGGAAACACCATATATTTT.

The rearrangement joins TRBV7-6 to TRBJ2-5; 7 nucleotides align to TRBD1. CDR3 length: 14 residues. V lost 5 bases and J lost 1; bases outside the gene matches: 4. CDR1 is SGHVS and CDR2 is FNYEAQ in the germline V gene. CDR3 residues: CASSAHRGQETQYF. The CDR3 DNA sequence: TGTGCCAGCAGCGCACACAGGGGCCAAGAGACCCAGTACTTC.

The chain combines TRBV9 with TRBJ2-2, with a tentative D call TRBD1 (6 bases). The CDR3 sequence is 14 residues long. Trimming left V 3 bases short and J 3 bases short, with 9 bases between. Germline CDR1 reads SGDLS; CDR2 reads YYNGEE. CDR3: CASSGGGYTGELFF. CDR3 nucleotides: TGTGCCAGCAGCGGAGGGGGTTACACCGGGGAGCTGTTTTTT.